The 9 T cell receptor beta chains below come from one sample, sequenced in a study of cytomegalovirus exposure and HLA in healthy donors. This PCR relied on a set of 60 Vbeta primers and 13 Jbeta primers. Sequencing was performed with immunoSEQ multiplex PCR; in TCRdb, only in-frame clones are kept and a portion is missing. The sample carries about 150,000 clones, around 81% recorded once. What was sequenced was PBMCs. The receptors here all came from a woman between 40 and 50 years old in good health and CMV-seropositive.

V gene TRBV28 combines with J gene TRBJ1-2; 9 bases fit TRBD1. With 5 bases clipped from V and 7 bases from J, the junction kept 5 bases outside the gene matches. CDR1 and CDR2 from the germline V gene are MDHEN and SYDVKM. There are 13 residues in the CDR3. CDR3 protein: CASSTGGEGGYTF. As DNA, the CDR3 is TGTGCCAGCAGTACAGGGGGCGAGGGTGGCTACACCTTC.

This clone was seen only once. J is TRBJ2-1 and V is TRBV2; possible D gene TRBD2, 6 bases. Germline V gives CDR1 SNHLY, CDR2 FYNNEI. The CDR3 length is 17 residues. V lost 2 bases to trimming and J lost 0 bases, with 14 bases between them. CDR3 sequence reads: CASSEYPSGYSYNEQFF. The DNA of the CDR3 is TGTGCCAGCAGTGAATATCCCAGCGGGTACTCCTACAATGAGCAGTTCTTC.

The chain has TRBV6-5 and TRBJ1-1; the match to TRBD1 covers 9 bases. Per the germline V gene, CDR1 is MNHEY and CDR2 is SVGAGI. J gave up 7 bases and V 8 bases, and 8 bases lay outside the gene matches. CDR3 size: 13 residues. In DNA, the CDR3 is TGTGCCAGCGGTGTACAGGGGGCAGGTGAAGCTTTCTTT. Translation: CASGVQGAGEAFF.

The chain combines TRBV4-1 with TRBJ2-7; D might be TRBD2 (6 bases). There are 16 residues in the CDR3. Germline CDR1 is MGHRA and CDR2 is YSYEKL. V was shortened by 1 base and J by 2 bases, with 15 bases between the two germline ends. The CDR3 nucleotides are TGCGCCAGCAGCCAAGGACCGGGCGGGGCCCCCTACGAGCAGTACTTC. It translates to CASSQGPGGAPYEQYF.

CDR3 amino acids: CASRVGQAQETQYF. The DNA for the CDR3 is TGTGCCAGCAGAGTGGGACAGGCTCAAGAGACCCAGTACTTC. The rearrangement joins TRBV6-1 to TRBJ2-5; TRBD1 agrees at 8 bases. This CDR3 spans 14 amino acids. J gave up 2 bases and V 6 bases, and 5 bases lay outside the gene matches. Germline values: CDR1 MNHNS, CDR2 SASEGT.

This chain links TRBV6-5 with TRBJ2-2, with D possibly TRBD2 on 5 matching bases. Trimming pared 5 bases from V and 6 bases from J, leaving 16 bases between. The CDR3 length is 15 residues. The germline V gene encodes CDR1 MNHEY and CDR2 SVGAGI. CDR3 region: CASSLVAGGAGELFF. The CDR3 nucleotides are TGTGCCAGCAGTCTGGTGGCCGGAGGTGCCGGGGAGCTGTTTTTT.

The J gene is TRBJ2-1, the V gene TRBV11-2, with D perhaps matching TRBD2 (8 bases). Germline V gene data show CDR1 as SGHAT and CDR2 as FQNNGV. V lost 5 bases and J 7 bases, leaving 24 bases between the germline ends. This CDR3 contains 17 residues. The CDR3 DNA sequence: TGTGCCAGCAGCCCTGGGACTAGGGGGCGGCATCTAAATGAGCAGTTCTTC. This sequence encodes CASSPGTRGRHLNEQFF.

The V and J genes are TRBV28 and TRBJ2-5, with a tentative D call TRBD1 (6 bases). The DNA end is a closer match to TRBJ2-7, so the J assignment may be wrong. The CDR3 extends over 13 amino acids. Germline CDR1 reads MDHEN; CDR2 reads SYDVKM. This CDR3 reads CASVDSTSYEQYF. CDR3 DNA sequence: TGTGCCAGCGTGGACAGTACTTCCTACGAGCAGTACTTC.

V usage is TRBV27 and J usage is TRBJ2-6, with D uncertain. This CDR3 comprises 15 residues. V was shortened by 3 bases and J by 0 bases, with 6 bases between the two germline ends. CDR1 and CDR2 (germline): MNHEY, SMNVEV (reference sequence). The chain's CDR3 is CASSFLFSGANVLTF. The CDR3 DNA sequence: TGTGCCAGCAGTTTTCTGTTCTCTGGGGCCAACGTCCTGACTTTC. The whole variable domain, filled in from reference TRBV27 and TRBJ2-6, reads EAQVTQNPRYLITVTGKKLTVTCSQNMNHEYMSWYRQDPGLGLRQIYYSMNVEVTDKGDVPEGYKVSRKEKRNFPLILESPSPNQTSLYFCASSFLFSGANVLTFGAGSRLTVL.